Following are 20 T cell receptor beta chains from one sample sequenced in a study of blood T cell repertoires in COVID-19. Clones were sequenced by immunoSEQ multiplex PCR, and TCRdb holds only the in-frame ones, with some missing. The data contain around 270,000 clones, approximately 88% of them seen just once; the ten biggest clones take up around 3.1%. Sample: PBMCs or T cells enriched from blood (not recorded which). These receptors all stem from a woman in her forties who had been exposed to COVID-19.

This chain uses TRBV7-2 with TRBJ1-6; 8 nucleotides match TRBD1. V shed 4 bases, J shed 16 bases, and the junction held 9 bases outside the gene matches. The CDR3 extends over 13 amino acids. Germline V gene data show CDR1 as SGHTA and CDR2 as FQGNSA. In nucleotides, the CDR3 is TGTGCCAGCAGCTCCCAGGGGGCCGGCTGGCTCCACTTT. Protein product: CASSSQGAGWLHF.

With regard to this clone: The junction departs from germline at one end; a sequencing error may be responsible. Written as DNA, the CDR3 is TGTGCCAGCAGTTTAGGCACCTGGGCTAAGGAAAAACTGTTTTTT. This encodes CASSLGTWAKEKLFF. This chain connects TRBV28 to TRBJ1-4; no definite D call. Germline loops: CDR1 MDHEN, CDR2 SYDVKM. CDR3 length: 15 amino acids.

V usage is TRBV11-2 and J usage is TRBJ1-3; D might be TRBD1 (5 bases). The CDR3 spans 15 residues. Germline lookup yields CDR1 SGHAT and CDR2 FQNNGV. The V and J ends lost 11 bases and 2 bases respectively, with 19 bases between them. The CDR3 region is CAGGDRAQPGNTIYF. The DNA for the CDR3 is TGTGCCGGGGGGGATAGGGCACAACCTGGAAACACCATATATTTT.

This clone was observed a few times. The chain couples TRBV18 to TRBJ2-1; TRBD2 is a possible D gene (6 bases). CDR3 size: 17 residues. V was pared by 2 bases and J by 9 bases, with 23 bases between. CDR1 is KGHSH and CDR2 is LQKENI in the germline V gene. The CDR3 loop reads CASSPISGTAVRGEQFF. CDR3 sequence (DNA): TGTGCCAGCTCACCAATATCCGGGACTGCGGTTCGTGGTGAGCAGTTCTTC. Based on the CDR3 plus reference TRBV18 and TRBJ2-1, the full variable domain is NAGVMQNPRHLVRRRGQEARLRCSPMKGHSHVYWYRQLPEEGLKFMVYLQKENIIDESGMPKERFSAEFPKEGPSILRIQQVVRGDSAAYFCASSPISGTAVRGEQFFGPGTRLTVL.

The V and J genes are TRBV6-2 or TRBV6-3 and TRBJ1-2; D is undetermined. Trimming stripped 2 bases from V and 3 bases from J, with 7 bases between. Germline V CDR1 and CDR2: MNHEY, SVGEGT. The CDR3 length is 13 residues. The CDR3 sequence: CASSYPVHYGYTF. The CDR3 DNA is TGTGCCAGCAGTTACCCGGTTCACTATGGCTACACCTTC.

This rearrangement joins TRBV18 to TRBJ2-1; the match to TRBD1 covers 9 bases. This CDR3 is 15 amino acids long. V was clipped by 3 bases and J by 5 bases; unmatched bases: 5. The germline gives CDR1 KGHSH, CDR2 LQKENI. CDR3 DNA sequence: TGTGCCAGCTCACCCCGGACAGGGGTAGACAATGAGCAGTTCTTC. Its translation: CASSPRTGVDNEQFF.

This chain connects TRBV7-2 to TRBJ2-6; perhaps TRBD1 as D (5 bases). CDR1 and CDR2 (germline): SGHTA, FQGNSA. V gave up 2 bases and J gave up 2 bases, with 7 bases separating them. There are 15 residues in the CDR3. CDR3 bases: TGTGCCAGCAGCTTAAAAGGGGCTGGGGCCAACGTCCTGACTTTC. Translating gives CASSLKGAGANVLTF.

The V gene is TRBV7-8, the J gene TRBJ2-7; 12 bases map to TRBD2. Germline V gene lookup returns CDR1 SGHVS and CDR2 FQNEAQ. This CDR3 has 19 amino acids. V shed 3 bases and J 5 bases; nucleotides not matched to a gene: 17. CDR3 DNA sequence: TGTGCCAGCAGCTTCCGACTAGCGGGGGTTCTCCCCCTCCCCCACGAGCAGTACTTC. Its protein product is CASSFRLAGVLPLPHEQYF.

This rearrangement joins TRBV25-1 to TRBJ1-2; TRBD1 is a possible D gene (5 bases). Germline V gene sequence: CDR1 MGHDK, CDR2 SYGVNS. Trimming stripped 7 bases from V and 7 bases from J, with 19 bases between. CDR3 size: 14 residues. The CDR3 region has the DNA TGTGCCAGCACTATGGCGGGGGGGGTAGGTGGCTACACCTTC. Translated, it gives CASTMAGGVGGYTF.

The chain links TRBV5-5 to TRBJ1-1; unclear D gene. V was cut by 1 base and J by 1 base, with 11 bases left in between. Germline-derived CDR1 and CDR2 are SGHKS and YYEKEE (reference sequence). This CDR3 spans 15 amino acids. The CDR3 nucleotides read TGTGCCAGCAGCTTGTATCAACAACAGAACACTGAAGCTTTCTTT. This gives the protein CASSLYQQQNTEAFF.

This clone was detected many times. V gene TRBV9 combines with J gene TRBJ2-5; TRBD2 agrees at 12 bases. This CDR3 is 15 amino acids long. V trimming: 4 bases; J trimming: 5 bases; junction bases outside the gene matches: 6. Germline V gene sequence: CDR1 SGDLS, CDR2 YYNGEE. The CDR3 DNA sequence: TGTGCCAGCAGCACTAGCGGGGGGCCGGGGGAGACCCAGTACTTC. Translation: CASSTSGGPGETQYF. Variable domain in full (rest from reference TRBV9 and TRBJ2-5): DSGVTQTPKHLITATGQRVTLRCSPRSGDLSVYWYQQSLDQGLQFLIQYYNGEERAKGNILERFSAQQFPDLHSELNLSSLELGDSALYFCASSTSGGPGETQYFGPGTRLLVL.

The rearrangement uses TRBV3-1 (or the pseudogene TRBV3-2) and TRBJ2-7, with TRBD2 matching over 7 bases. Germline CDR1 is LGHDT and CDR2 is YNNKEL (reference sequence). The CDR3 runs 13 residues. Here the CDR3 DNA reads TGTGCCAGCAGCCCCTTCAGGGCGGGAGAGCTGTACGTC. Protein: CASSPFRAGELYV.

The chain couples TRBV18 to TRBJ2-3; 7 nucleotides align to TRBD1. The CDR3 runs 14 residues. Per germline, CDR1 KGHSH and CDR2 LQKENI. V dropped 4 bases and J dropped 5; count of bases not matched to a gene: 6. CDR3 nucleotides: TGTGCCAGCTCACAAACCACAGGGGAAGATACGCAGTATTTT. Protein: CASSQTTGEDTQYF.

The chain employs TRBV7-3 and TRBJ2-3; TRBD2 aligns across 7 bases. The CDR3 covers 14 residues. After removal of 5 bases from V and 4 bases from J, the junction contained 6 bases not matched to a gene. Germline CDR1 and CDR2: SGHTA and FQGTGA. CDR3 sequence (DNA): TGTGCCAGCAGCCAAGGACTAGTTCCAGATACGCAGTATTTT. It is translated as CASSQGLVPDTQYF.

The chain links TRBV7-9 to TRBJ2-3; 9 bases fit TRBD1. CDR1 SEHNR and CDR2 FQNEAQ come from the germline V gene (reference sequence). This CDR3 comprises 19 residues. Trimming cost V 5 bases and J 0 bases; bases outside gene matches: 15. The CDR3 is CASSRTGARGRDSTDTQYF. The CDR3 nucleotides are TGTGCCAGCAGCCGGACAGGGGCCAGGGGACGAGATAGCACAGATACGCAGTATTTT.

V is TRBV5-5 and J is TRBJ2-2; a weak D match, TRBD1 (5 bases). Germline values: CDR1 SGHKS, CDR2 YYEKEE (reference sequence). The CDR3 is made up of 16 amino acids. The germline V and J ends were trimmed by 4 bases and 2 bases, with 15 bases remaining between them. The CDR3 DNA is TGTGCCAGCAGCATTTATGCAGGGCTCAACACCGGGGAGCTGTTTTTT. It specifies CASSIYAGLNTGELFF.

This clone was detected only once. The CDR3 DNA reads as TGTGCCAGCAGCCCTAGGGGGCCGGGTGGCTACACCTTC. Translated, it gives CASSPRGPGGYTF. The rearrangement uses TRBV7-2 and TRBJ1-2; 7 bases agree with TRBD1. This CDR3 has 13 residues. CDR1 is SGHTA and CDR2 is FQGNSA in the germline V gene. J was trimmed by 7 bases and V by 5 bases; bases with no gene match: 7.

The V and J genes are TRBV9 and TRBJ2-1, with D tentatively TRBD1 (5 bases). This CDR3 is 14 amino acids long. Germline CDR1 reads SGDLS; CDR2 reads YYNGEE. Trimming took 3 bases from V and 4 from J, leaving 11 bases between them. CDR3 protein: CASSGRTLYNEQFF. Here the CDR3 DNA reads TGTGCCAGCAGCGGGCGGACACTGTACAATGAGCAGTTCTTC.

This chain joins TRBV28 and TRBJ2-7; 8 nucleotides align to TRBD2. Germline-derived CDR1 and CDR2 are MDHEN and SYDVKM. Losses at the gene ends were 3 bases for V and 6 bases for J; bases not matched to a gene: 7. The CDR3 runs to 14 residues. The DNA for the CDR3 is TGTGCCAGCAGTTTGCATGGGACTAGGGGCGAGCAGTACTTC. This sequence encodes CASSLHGTRGEQYF. Together with reference TRBV28 and TRBJ2-7, the CDR3 gives the full variable domain: DVKVTQSSRYLVKRTGEKVFLECVQDMDHENMFWYRQDPGLGLRLIYFSYDVKMKEKGDIPEGYSVSREKKERFSLILESASTNQTSMYLCASSLHGTRGEQYFGPGTRLTVT.

The chain links TRBV28 to TRBJ1-2; possibly TRBD1 for D (6 bases). CDR3 size: 17 residues. Germline lookup yields CDR1 MDHEN and CDR2 SYDVKM. The V end lost 4 bases, the J end lost 2 bases, and 20 bases lay between the germline ends. CDR3 nucleotides: TGTGCCAGCAGTTCTCCCAGGGGAAGGATGTTAAACTATGGCTACACCTTC. This encodes CASSSPRGRMLNYGYTF.